This TCR beta chain was sequenced for a study of post-analysis software for immune sequencing data. The CDR3 is 12 residues long. In germline, CDR1 is SGHRS, CDR2 YFSETQ. Study results and limitations: About five TRBV segments, including TRBV5-6, TRBV5-1 and TRBV20-1, were more frequent in patients than controls. Samples made in the same batch grouped tightly together by F measure. Among multiple sclerosis patients, normalized Chao1 diversity was significantly below that of controls.

Prepared libraries of TCR beta cDNA carried unique molecular identifiers. Roughly 500,000 cDNA molecules were obtained from approximately 1 to 10 million T cells. Via MiXCR, TCRdb re-called the PCR reads, giving one row per CDR3 protein. The sample has 800,000 to 950,000 distinct CDR3 sequences; roughly 50% are singletons. This clonotype was recorded at least ten times. Its specificity is unknown. The junction and the germline gene differ at one end; a read error may be behind it. Sequencing was done on a sample of blood. This sequence was found in a girl under 18 with multiple sclerosis. The chain joins TRBV5-1 to TRBJ2-7; D gene ambiguous. Written as DNA, the CDR3 is TGTGCCAGCAGCTTAACAGACTACGAGCAGTACTTC. It translates to CASSLTDYEQYF.